This T cell receptor beta chain originates from a study of cytomegalovirus exposure and HLA in healthy donors. Whole-study context: Unique TCRs from HLA-typed donors, 65 million to 85 million of them, were held in an early data release. Study observations and caveats: In a later analysis, an Asian-associated ancestry cluster reportedly showed fewer N-insertions than the roughly 690-donor mean. Several top significant clusters appeared, in a later analysis, to be linked to common viral pathogens. Sequencing likely caused a cluster of highly shared sequence variants.

The PCR had 60 Vbeta and 13 Jbeta primers. Sequencing was performed with immunoSEQ multiplex PCR; in TCRdb, only in-frame clones are kept and a portion is missing. The sample yields around 170,000 clones, roughly 80% seen once. As for this clone: The antigen remains unidentified.

The CDR3 covers 15 residues. Germline CDR1 reads SGDLS; CDR2 reads YYNGEE. V shed 2 bases and J shed 8 bases, with 19 bases lying between them. The genes are TRBV9 and TRBJ1-1; D is uncertain. Sample: PBMCs. This clonotype was obtained from a man aged 40-55 years in good health and CMV-seropositive. The CDR3 DNA sequence: TGTGCCAGCAGCGTTACCGACATTGGGCTTTCGGAAGCTTTCTTT. It specifies CASSVTDIGLSEAFF.